The 17 T cell receptor beta chains given below trace back to one sample, sequenced in a study of T cell responses to AZD1222 COVID-19 vaccine. Assay used: immunoSEQ multiplex PCR; TCRdb lists only in-frame clones, some missing. The profile shows around 59,000 clones, roughly nine tenths of them singletons. The sequenced sample was peripheral blood, obtained 28 days after the second AZD1222 dose. These TCRs come from an adult who received the AZD1222 COVID-19 vaccine.

Comments on this clone: At one boundary the junction diverges from the germline segment, which might be a read error. This chain connects TRBV7-2 to TRBJ2-4, with 10 positions matching TRBD1. CDR3 length: 15 residues. CDR1 and CDR2 from the germline V gene are SGHTA and FQGNSA. Written as DNA, the CDR3 is TGTGCCAGCAGCTTATCAGCCGAGGGGGGACAGGGGTTGGACTTC. Translating it yields CASSLSAEGGQGLDF.

V and J are TRBV5-4 and TRBJ2-5; D unclear. This CDR3 has 13 amino acids. CDR1 SGHNT and CDR2 YYREEE come from the germline V gene (reference sequence). V shed 3 bases and J shed 5 bases, with 11 bases lying between them. CDR3 sequence reads: CASSSGGLETQYF. CDR3 bases: TGTGCCAGCAGCTCCGGTGGGTTGGAGACCCAGTACTTC.

V gene TRBV7-6 combines with J gene TRBJ2-2; 9 positions agree with TRBD1. Trimming at V came to 2 bases and at J to 6 bases, leaving 10 bases not matched to a gene. This CDR3 has 17 amino acids. The germline V gene encodes CDR1 SGHVS and CDR2 FNYEAQ. Written as DNA, the CDR3 is TGTGCCAGCAGCTTAATTTGGGGGACAGGGAGTCCCGGGGAGCTGTTTTTT. Encoded protein: CASSLIWGTGSPGELFF.

The V and J genes are TRBV6-5 and TRBJ2-1; D possibly corresponds to TRBD2 (6 bases). Germline assignment: CDR1 MNHEY and CDR2 SVGAGI. This CDR3 region has 13 residues. Trimming removed 6 bases at V and 8 bases at J, with 14 bases between. In DNA form, the CDR3 reads TGTGCCAGCAGGGAGGGTGGCAGGGATGAGCAGTTCTTC. It translates to CASREGGRDEQFF.

The rearrangement links TRBV19 to TRBJ2-2; TRBD1 or TRBD2 may be the D gene (5 bases each). V lost 6 bases, J lost 0 bases, and 8 bases lay in between. The CDR3 is made up of 14 amino acids. The germline gives CDR1 LNHDA, CDR2 SQIVND (reference sequence). The CDR3 reads CASRADTNTGELFF. For the CDR3, the DNA is TGTGCCAGTAGAGCGGACACGAACACCGGGGAGCTGTTTTTT.

The chain joins TRBV19 to TRBJ1-1; the match to TRBD1 covers 8 bases. The CDR3 runs 12 residues. Germline CDR1 is LNHDA and CDR2 is SQIVND (reference sequence). The V gene end was trimmed by 5 bases and the J gene end by 11 bases; junction bases not matched to a gene: 7. The CDR3 spells CASSFLDRDAFF. CDR3 sequence (DNA): TGTGCCAGTAGTTTTTTGGACAGGGATGCTTTCTTT.

The chain links TRBV5-1 to TRBJ2-2, with 7 bases fitting TRBD1. The CDR3 runs to 14 residues. Germline lookup yields CDR1 SGHRS and CDR2 YFSETQ. V lost 8 bases and J lost 4; bases outside the gene matches: 8. CDR3 region: CASSSGQVTGELFF. In DNA form, the CDR3 reads TGCGCCAGTTCATCCGGACAGGTCACCGGGGAGCTGTTTTTT.

This clone has more than one count but fewer than ten. The chain employs TRBV6-2 or TRBV6-3 and TRBJ2-5; no clear D gene. The length of the CDR3 is 14 residues. Trimming pared 1 base from V and 3 bases from J, leaving 9 bases between. Germline V gene data show CDR1 as MNHEY and CDR2 as SVGEGT. The CDR3 DNA reads TGTGCCAGCAGTTACTATCTAGAAAAAGAGACCCAGTACTTC. It encodes CASSYYLEKETQYF.

This chain uses TRBV25-1 with TRBJ2-1; TRBD1 matches at 7 bases. The V gene's germline CDR1 is MGHDK and CDR2 SYGVNS. V trimming: 4 bases; J trimming: 0 bases; junction bases outside the gene matches: 9. This CDR3 has 17 residues. CDR3 protein: CASSGSTGASSYNEQFF. The CDR3 DNA follows: TGTGCCAGCAGTGGGTCTACAGGGGCCAGCTCCTACAATGAGCAGTTCTTC.

The sample holds a few counts of this clone. The CDR3 spells CAWSSSEGSYNSPLHF. The DNA of the CDR3 is TGTGCCTGGAGTAGTAGCGAGGGCTCCTATAATTCACCCCTCCACTTT. The chain has TRBV30 and TRBJ1-6; D remains unclear. The ends were cut back, 2 bases at V and 0 bases at J, with 11 bases in the middle. CDR1 and CDR2 (germline): GTSNPN, SVGIG (reference sequence). The CDR3 consists of 16 residues.

This chain links TRBV2 with TRBJ2-1; 13 bases are shared with TRBD2. CDR3 size: 15 residues. After removal of 3 bases from V and 9 bases from J, the junction contained 5 bases not matched to a gene. Germline CDR1 is SNHLY and CDR2 is FYNNEI. Written as DNA, the CDR3 is TGTGCCAGCAGTGAGGGACTAGCGGGACTTAGTGAGCAGTTCTTC. Protein sequence: CASSEGLAGLSEQFF.

The chain carries TRBV29-1 and TRBJ1-3; weak D call: TRBD1 (6 bases). V lost 4 bases and J 4 bases, leaving 11 bases between the germline ends. This CDR3 is 13 amino acids long. CDR1 is SQVTM and CDR2 is ANQGSEA in the germline V gene. DNA of the CDR3: TGCAGCGTTGCGGGGGGGCCCGGAAACACCATATATTTT. Protein product: CSVAGGPGNTIYF.

The genes are TRBV7-2 and TRBJ2-1, with D perhaps given as TRBD1 or TRBD2 (6 bases each). V dropped 5 bases and J dropped 6 bases, with 20 bases sitting between them. The germline gives CDR1 SGHTA, CDR2 FQGNSA. The CDR3 covers 16 residues. CDR3 sequence (DNA): TGTGCCAGCAGCACCCTTTGGGGGGCCTCCGGCAATGAGCAGTTCTTC. This sequence encodes CASSTLWGASGNEQFF.

The chain couples TRBV28 to TRBJ1-2; no firm D call. Trimming shortened V by 7 bases and J by 3 bases, and 18 bases separated the two germline ends. The length of the CDR3 is 15 residues. Germline loops: CDR1 MDHEN, CDR2 SYDVKM. DNA for the CDR3: TGTGCCAGCAATGAAAAAAAACGAGGGCACTATGGCTACACCTTC. Translated: CASNEKKRGHYGYTF.

The chain uses TRBV5-1 and TRBJ2-1; D gene uncertain. V was shortened by 2 bases and J by 9 bases, with 6 bases between the two germline ends. This CDR3 comprises 11 residues. Germline CDR1 and CDR2: SGHRS and YFSETQ. The CDR3 DNA follows: TGCGCCAGCAGCTTTTCCCGTGAGCAGTTCTTC. It specifies CASSFSREQFF.

The chain has TRBV7-6 and TRBJ2-2; D might be TRBD2 (5 bases). The CDR3 consists of 15 residues. The germline V gene has CDR1 SGHVS and CDR2 FNYEAQ. Between the trimmed V and J ends, which lost 7 bases and 3 bases, there was a span of 15 bases. CDR3 amino acids: CASTPRVEYTGELFF. CDR3 nucleotides: TGTGCCAGCACCCCGAGGGTGGAGTACACCGGGGAGCTGTTTTTT.

The CDR3: CASSLDRGTGELFF. The CDR3 DNA reads TGTGCCAGCAGCTTAGATAGGGGGACAGGGGAACTGTTTTTT. The chain recombines TRBV11-2 with TRBJ1-4, with 10 bases aligning to TRBD1. This CDR3 spans 14 amino acids. The J segment lost 12 bases and the V segment lost 0 bases, leaving 4 bases of the junction unmatched. Germline V CDR1 and CDR2: SGHAT, FQNNGV. The full variable domain, rest sourced from reference TRBV11-2 and TRBJ1-4, is EAGVAQSPRYKIIEKRQSVAFWCNPISGHATLYWYQQILGQGPKLLIQFQNNGVVDDSQLPKDRFSAERLKGVDSTLKIQPAKLEDSAVYLCASSLDRGTGELFFGSGTQLSVL.